This T cell receptor (beta chain) was sequenced in a study of PD-1 blockade in mismatch repair-deficient tumors. At the level of the study: Patients had approximately 11 mismatch repair-deficient cancer types and were previously treated and progressing.

After removal of 5 bases from V and 0 bases from J, the junction contained 9 bases not matched to a gene. CDR1 is MNHEY, CDR2 SMNVEV, per germline (reference sequence). The CDR3 extends over 16 amino acids. The TCR-sequenced patients were a few responders to pembrolizumab. The assay was immunoSEQ multiplex PCR, and TCRdb's table has in-frame clones only and misses some. The sample has some 51,000 clones, 81% seen once; the top ten hold over 7.5%. The sequencing here drew on peripheral blood, taken roughly 21 weeks after starting pembrolizumab. The chain links TRBV27 to TRBJ2-7; TRBD1 agrees at 8 bases. The receptor was derived from an adult with mismatch repair-deficient cancer. The CDR3 reads CASSQRGQGSSYEQYF. The CDR3 coding sequence is TGTGCCAGCAGTCAAAGAGGACAGGGTAGCTCCTACGAGCAGTACTTC.